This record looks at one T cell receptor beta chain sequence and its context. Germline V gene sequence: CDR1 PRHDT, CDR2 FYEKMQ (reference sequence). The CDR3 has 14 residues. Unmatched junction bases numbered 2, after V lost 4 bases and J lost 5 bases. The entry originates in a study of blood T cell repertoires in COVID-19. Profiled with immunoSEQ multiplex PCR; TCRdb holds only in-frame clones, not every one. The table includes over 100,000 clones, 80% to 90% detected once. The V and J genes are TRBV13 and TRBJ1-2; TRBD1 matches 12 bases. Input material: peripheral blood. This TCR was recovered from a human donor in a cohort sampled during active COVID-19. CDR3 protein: CASSWDRGLYGYTF. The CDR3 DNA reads TGTGCCAGCAGCTGGGACAGGGGGCTGTATGGCTACACCTTC.